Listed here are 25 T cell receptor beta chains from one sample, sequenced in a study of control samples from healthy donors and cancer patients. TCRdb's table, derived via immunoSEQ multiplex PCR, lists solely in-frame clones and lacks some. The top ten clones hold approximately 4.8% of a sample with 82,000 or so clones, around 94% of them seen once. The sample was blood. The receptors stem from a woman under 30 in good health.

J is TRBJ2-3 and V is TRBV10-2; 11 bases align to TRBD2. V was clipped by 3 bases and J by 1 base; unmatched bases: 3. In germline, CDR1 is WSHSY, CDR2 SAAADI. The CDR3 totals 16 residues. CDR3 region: CASSDPGLAGTDTQYF. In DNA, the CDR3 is TGCGCCAGCAGTGATCCGGGACTAGCGGGCACAGATACGCAGTATTTT.

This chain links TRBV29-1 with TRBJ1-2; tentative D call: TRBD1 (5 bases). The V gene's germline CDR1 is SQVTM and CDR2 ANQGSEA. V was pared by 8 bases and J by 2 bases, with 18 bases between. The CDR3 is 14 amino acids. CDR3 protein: CSTGGSAGNYGYTF. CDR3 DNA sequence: TGCAGCACCGGAGGGTCGGCAGGGAACTATGGCTACACCTTC.

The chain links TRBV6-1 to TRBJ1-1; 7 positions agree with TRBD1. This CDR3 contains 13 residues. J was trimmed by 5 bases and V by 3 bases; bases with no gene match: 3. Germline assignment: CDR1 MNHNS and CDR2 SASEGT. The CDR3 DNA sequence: TGTGCCAGCAGTGACAACAGGGGAACTGAAGCTTTCTTT. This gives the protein CASSDNRGTEAFF.

CDR3 coding DNA: TGTGCCAGCAGTTCACTAGGACTAGCGGACACAGATACGCAGTATTTT. It specifies CASSSLGLADTDTQYF. The chain carries TRBV28 and TRBJ2-3, with TRBD2 matching over 10 bases. V was clipped by 4 bases and J by 2 bases; unmatched bases: 6. The CDR3 has 16 amino acids. The germline V gene has CDR1 MDHEN and CDR2 SYDVKM.

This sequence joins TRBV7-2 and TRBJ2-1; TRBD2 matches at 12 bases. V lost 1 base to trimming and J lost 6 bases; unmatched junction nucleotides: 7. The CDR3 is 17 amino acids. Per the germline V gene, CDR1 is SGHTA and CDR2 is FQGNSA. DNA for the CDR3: TGTGCCAGCAGCTTAGTTTTACTAGCGGGAGGAGGCAATGAGCAGTTCTTC. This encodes CASSLVLLAGGGNEQFF.

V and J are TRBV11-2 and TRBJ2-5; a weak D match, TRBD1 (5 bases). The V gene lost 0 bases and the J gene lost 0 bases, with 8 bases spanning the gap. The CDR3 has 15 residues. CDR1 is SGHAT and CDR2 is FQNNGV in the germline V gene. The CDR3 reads CASSLEGPDQETQYF. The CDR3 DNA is TGTGCCAGCAGCTTAGAGGGGCCAGACCAAGAGACCCAGTACTTC.

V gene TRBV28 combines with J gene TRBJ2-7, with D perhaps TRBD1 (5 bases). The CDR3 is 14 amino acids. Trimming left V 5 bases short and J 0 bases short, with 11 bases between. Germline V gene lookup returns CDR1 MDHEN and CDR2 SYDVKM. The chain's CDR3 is CASSMTAFSYEQYF. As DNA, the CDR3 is TGTGCCAGCAGTATGACAGCTTTCTCCTACGAGCAGTACTTC.

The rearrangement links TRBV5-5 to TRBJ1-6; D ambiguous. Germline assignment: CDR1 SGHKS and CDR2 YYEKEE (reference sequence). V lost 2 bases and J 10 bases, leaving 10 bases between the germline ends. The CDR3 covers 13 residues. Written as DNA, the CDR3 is TGTGCCAGCAGCTTATTGTCAGACTCACCCCTCCACTTT. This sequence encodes CASSLLSDSPLHF.

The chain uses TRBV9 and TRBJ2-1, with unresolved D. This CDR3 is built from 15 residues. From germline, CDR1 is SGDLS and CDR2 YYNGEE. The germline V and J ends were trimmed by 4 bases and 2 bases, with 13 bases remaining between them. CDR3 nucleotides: TGTGCCAGCAGCCGCGCCACGGGCGCCTACAATGAGCAGTTCTTC. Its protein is CASSRATGAYNEQFF.

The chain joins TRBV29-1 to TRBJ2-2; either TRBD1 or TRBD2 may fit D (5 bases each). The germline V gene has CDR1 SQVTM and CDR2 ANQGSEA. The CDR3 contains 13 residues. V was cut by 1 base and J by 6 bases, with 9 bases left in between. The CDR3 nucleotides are TGCAGCGTTGAAGGCCAGGGAGCCGGGGAGCTGTTTTTT. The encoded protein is CSVEGQGAGELFF.

The CDR3 sequence is CASSHLVTENTEAFF. The DNA for the CDR3 is TGTGCCAGCAGCCACCTTGTCACGGAGAACACTGAAGCTTTCTTT. V is TRBV3-1 (or the pseudogene TRBV3-2) and J is TRBJ1-1; D not resolved. The CDR3 contains 15 residues. V dropped 3 bases and J dropped 1 base, with 12 bases sitting between them. The germline V gene has CDR1 LGHDT and CDR2 YNNKEL (reference sequence).

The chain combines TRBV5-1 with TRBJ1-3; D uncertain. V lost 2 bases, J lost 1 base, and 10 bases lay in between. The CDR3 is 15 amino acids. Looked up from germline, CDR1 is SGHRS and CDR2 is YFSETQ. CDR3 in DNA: TGCGCCAGCAGCTTAGGGCTGAAGTCTGGAAACACCATATATTTT. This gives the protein CASSLGLKSGNTIYF.

For the CDR3, the DNA is TGCGCCAGCAGCCAAGATGGAGACAGGTCCTACGAGCAGTACTTC. This translates into CASSQDGDRSYEQYF. The chain recombines TRBV4-1 with TRBJ2-7; TRBD1 is a possible D gene (6 bases). CDR3 length: 15 amino acids. V was clipped by 0 bases and J by 1 base, with 10 bases between them. Germline lookup yields CDR1 MGHRA and CDR2 YSYEKL.

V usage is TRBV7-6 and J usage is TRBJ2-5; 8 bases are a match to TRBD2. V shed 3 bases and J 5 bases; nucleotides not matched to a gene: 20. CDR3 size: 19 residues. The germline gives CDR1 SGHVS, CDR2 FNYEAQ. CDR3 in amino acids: CASSFFFSASGLLGETQYF. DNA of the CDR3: TGTGCCAGCAGCTTTTTTTTCTCAGCTAGCGGGCTATTAGGGGAGACCCAGTACTTC.

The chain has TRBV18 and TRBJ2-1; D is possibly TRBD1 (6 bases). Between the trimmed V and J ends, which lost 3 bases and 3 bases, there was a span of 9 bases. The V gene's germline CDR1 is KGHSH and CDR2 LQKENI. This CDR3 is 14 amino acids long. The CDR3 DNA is TGTGCCAGCTCACCTACAGGGAGCTACAATGAGCAGTTCTTC. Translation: CASSPTGSYNEQFF.

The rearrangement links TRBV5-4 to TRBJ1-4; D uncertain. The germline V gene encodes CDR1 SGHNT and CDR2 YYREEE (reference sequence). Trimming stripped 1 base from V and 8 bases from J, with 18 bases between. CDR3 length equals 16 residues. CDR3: CASSLLGEFSGEKLFF. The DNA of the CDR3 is TGTGCCAGCAGCTTGCTCGGGGAGTTCTCCGGGGAAAAACTGTTTTTT.

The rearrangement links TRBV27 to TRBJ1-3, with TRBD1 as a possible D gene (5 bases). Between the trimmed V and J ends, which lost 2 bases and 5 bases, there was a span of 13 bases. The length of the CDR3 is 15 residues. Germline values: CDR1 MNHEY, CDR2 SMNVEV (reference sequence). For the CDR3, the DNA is TGTGCCAGCAGTTTAGGTCGGGGCGGGAGAAACACCATATATTTT. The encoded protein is CASSLGRGGRNTIYF.

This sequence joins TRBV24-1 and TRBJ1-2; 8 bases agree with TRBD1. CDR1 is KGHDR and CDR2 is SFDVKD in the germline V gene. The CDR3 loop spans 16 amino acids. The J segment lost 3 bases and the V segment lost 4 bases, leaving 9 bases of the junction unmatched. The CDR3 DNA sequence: TGTGCCACCAGTGACCCCACATCGACAGGGGACTATGGCTACACCTTC. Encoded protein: CATSDPTSTGDYGYTF.

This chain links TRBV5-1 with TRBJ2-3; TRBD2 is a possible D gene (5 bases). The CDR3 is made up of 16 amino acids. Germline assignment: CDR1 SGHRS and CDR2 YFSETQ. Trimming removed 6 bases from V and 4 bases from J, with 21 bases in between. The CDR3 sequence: CASKKWESSGADTQYF. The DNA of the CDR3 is TGCGCCAGCAAGAAATGGGAGTCGTCGGGCGCAGATACGCAGTATTTT.

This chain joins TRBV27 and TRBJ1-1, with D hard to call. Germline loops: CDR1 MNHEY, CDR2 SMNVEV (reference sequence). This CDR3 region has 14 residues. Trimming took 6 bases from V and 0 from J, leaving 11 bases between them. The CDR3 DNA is TGTGCCAGCAGGGAAGACACAATGAACACTGAAGCTTTCTTT. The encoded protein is CASREDTMNTEAFF.

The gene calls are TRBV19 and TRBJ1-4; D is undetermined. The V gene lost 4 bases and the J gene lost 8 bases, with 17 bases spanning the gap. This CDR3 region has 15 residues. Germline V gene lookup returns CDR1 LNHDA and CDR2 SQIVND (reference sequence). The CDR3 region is CASSSQSWTVEKLFF. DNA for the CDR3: TGTGCCAGTAGTAGCCAATCTTGGACGGTAGAAAAACTGTTTTTT.

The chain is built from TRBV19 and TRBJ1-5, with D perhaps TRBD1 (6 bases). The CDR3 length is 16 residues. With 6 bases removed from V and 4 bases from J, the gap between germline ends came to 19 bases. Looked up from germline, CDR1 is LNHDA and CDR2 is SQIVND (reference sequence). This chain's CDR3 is CASRVGGSLVNQPQHF. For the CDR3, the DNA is TGTGCCAGTAGGGTCGGGGGCAGTTTGGTTAATCAGCCCCAGCATTTT.

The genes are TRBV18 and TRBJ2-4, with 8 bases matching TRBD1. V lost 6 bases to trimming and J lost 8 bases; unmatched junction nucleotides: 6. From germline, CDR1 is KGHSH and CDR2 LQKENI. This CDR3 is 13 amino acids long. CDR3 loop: CASSGADRDIQYF. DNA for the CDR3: TGTGCCAGCTCCGGGGCGGACAGGGACATTCAGTACTTC. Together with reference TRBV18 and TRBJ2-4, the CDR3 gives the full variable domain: NAGVMQNPRHLVRRRGQEARLRCSPMKGHSHVYWYRQLPEEGLKFMVYLQKENIIDESGMPKERFSAEFPKEGPSILRIQQVVRGDSAAYFCASSGADRDIQYFGAGTRLSVL.

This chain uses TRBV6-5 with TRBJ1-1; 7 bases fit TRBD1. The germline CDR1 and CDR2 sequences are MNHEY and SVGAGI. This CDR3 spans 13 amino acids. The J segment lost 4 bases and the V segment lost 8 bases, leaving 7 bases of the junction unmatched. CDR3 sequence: CASRTSGGTEAFF. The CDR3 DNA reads TGTGCCAGCCGAACCTCAGGGGGCACTGAAGCTTTCTTT.

The CDR3: CASRPPGVAWYEQYF. For the CDR3, the DNA is TGTGCCAGCAGGCCTCCAGGGGTAGCATGGTACGAGCAGTACTTC. This sequence joins TRBV6-6 and TRBJ2-7, with D possibly TRBD1 on 6 matching bases. Trimming left V 6 bases short and J 4 bases short, with 19 bases between. Germline values: CDR1 MNHNY, CDR2 SVGAGI (reference sequence). This CDR3 comprises 15 residues.